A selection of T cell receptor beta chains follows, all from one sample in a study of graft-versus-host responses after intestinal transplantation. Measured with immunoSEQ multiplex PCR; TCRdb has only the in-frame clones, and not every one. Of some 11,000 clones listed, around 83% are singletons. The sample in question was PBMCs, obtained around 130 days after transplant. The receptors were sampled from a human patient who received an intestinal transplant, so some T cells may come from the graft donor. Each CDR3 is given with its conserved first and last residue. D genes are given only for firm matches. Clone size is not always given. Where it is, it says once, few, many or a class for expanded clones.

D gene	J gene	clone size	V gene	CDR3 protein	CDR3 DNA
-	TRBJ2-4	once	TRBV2	CASSGREENIQYF	TGTGCCAGCAGTGGAAGGGAAGAAAACATTCAGTACTTC
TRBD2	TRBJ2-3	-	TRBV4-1	CASSQGSGLTDTQYF	TGCGCCAGCAGCCAAGGTAGCGGGTTGACAGATACGCAGTATTTT
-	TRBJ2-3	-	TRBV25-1	CASSEFPAADLTDTQYF	TGTGCCAGCAGTGAATTTCCAGCGGCCGATCTCACAGATACGCAGTATTTT
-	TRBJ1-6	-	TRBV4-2	CASSLRGGGSDSPLHF	TGTGCCAGCAGCCTGCGGGGCGGGGGCAGTGATTCACCCCTCCACTTT
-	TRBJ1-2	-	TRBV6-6	CATLTPGTNYGYTF	TGTGCCACCTTGACCCCAGGGACGAACTATGGCTACACCTTC
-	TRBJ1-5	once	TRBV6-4	CASIYGHANQPQHF	TGTGCCAGCATTTACGGACACGCTAATCAGCCCCAGCATTTT
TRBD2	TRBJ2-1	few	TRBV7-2	CASSLDLMSGRAGEQFF	TGTGCCAGCAGCTTAGACCTTATGAGCGGGAGGGCCGGTGAGCAGTTCTTC
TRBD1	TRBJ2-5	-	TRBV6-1	CASSEATGGAETQYF	TGTGCCAGCAGTGAAGCGACAGGGGGCGCAGAGACCCAGTACTTC
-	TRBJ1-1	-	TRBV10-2	CASSEGRKNTEAFF	TGCGCCAGCAGTGAAGGCAGGAAGAACACTGAAGCTTTCTTT
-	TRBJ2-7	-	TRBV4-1	CASSQDLGRGYEQYF	TGCGCCAGCAGCCAAGATCTGGGCAGGGGCTACGAGCAGTACTTC
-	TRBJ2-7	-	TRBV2	CASSDQGMGYF	TGTGCCAGCAGTGATCAGGGGATGGGGTACTTC
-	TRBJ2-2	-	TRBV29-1	CSVHLANTGELFF	TGCAGCGTTCATCTAGCGAACACCGGGGAGCTGTTTTTT
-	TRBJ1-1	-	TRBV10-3	CAISERSNTEAFF	TGTGCCATCAGTGAAAGATCGAACACTGAAGCTTTCTTT
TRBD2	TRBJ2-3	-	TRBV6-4	CASSDSAGGSTDTQYF	TGTGCCAGCAGTGACTCGGCGGGAGGGAGCACAGATACGCAGTATTTT
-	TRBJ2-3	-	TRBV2	CASSEALRRGSTQYF	TGTGCCAGCAGTGAAGCGCTTCGACGGGGGAGCACGCAGTATTTT
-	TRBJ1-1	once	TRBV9	CASSDPEWPTGSNTEAFF	TGTGCCAGCAGCGATCCTGAGTGGCCCACGGGATCCAACACTGAAGCTTTCTTT
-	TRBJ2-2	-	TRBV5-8	CASSLLGSGELFF	TGTGCCAGCAGCTTGTTGGGGTCCGGGGAGCTGTTTTTT
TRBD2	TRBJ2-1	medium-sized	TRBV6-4	CASSDSLAGESNEQFF	TGTGCCAGCAGTGACTCATTGGCGGGAGAAAGCAATGAGCAGTTCTTC
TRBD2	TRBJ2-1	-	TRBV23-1	CASISGTSGRATYNEQFF	TGCGCCAGCATTTCCGGGACTAGCGGGAGGGCCACATACAATGAGCAGTTCTTC
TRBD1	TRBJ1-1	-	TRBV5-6	CASSRDRVAEAFF	TGTGCCAGCAGCAGGGACAGGGTGGCTGAAGCTTTCTTT
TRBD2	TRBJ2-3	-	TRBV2	CASGEGSGDTQYF	TGTGCCAGCGGGGAGGGCTCAGGGGATACGCAGTATTTT
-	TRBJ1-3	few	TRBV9	CASSDTGRSGNTIYF	TGTGCCAGCAGCGATACGGGACGCTCTGGAAACACCATATATTTT
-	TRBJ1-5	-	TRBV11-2	CASSLGGGPQHF	TGTGCCAGCAGCTTAGGGGGGGGGCCCCAGCATTTT
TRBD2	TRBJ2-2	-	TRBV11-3	CASSSSGLAGPTGELFF	TGTGCCAGCAGCTCTAGTGGCCTAGCGGGACCCACCGGGGAGCTGTTTTTT
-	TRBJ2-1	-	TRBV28	CASRGPGANEQFF	TGTGCCAGCAGGGGACCCGGGGCGAATGAGCAGTTCTTC
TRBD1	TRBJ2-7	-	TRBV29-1	CSVRDRGLSYEQYF	TGCAGCGTCCGGGACAGGGGGCTTTCCTACGAGCAGTACTTC
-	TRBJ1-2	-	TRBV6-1	CASSLGPNYGYTF	TGTGCCAGCAGTCTGGGACCTAACTATGGCTACACCTTC
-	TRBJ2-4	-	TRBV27	CASSLRGAPAKNIQYF	TGTGCCAGCAGTTTACGGGGGGCGCCCGCCAAAAACATTCAGTACTTC
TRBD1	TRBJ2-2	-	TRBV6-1	CASTTGESTGELFF	TGTGCCAGCACGACAGGGGAGAGCACCGGGGAGCTGTTTTTT
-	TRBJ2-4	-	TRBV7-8	CASSSFGEGNIQYF	TGTGCCAGCAGCTCGTTCGGTGAGGGAAACATTCAGTACTTC
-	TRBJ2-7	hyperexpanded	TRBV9	CASSVEGTAYEQYF	TGTGCCAGCAGCGTAGAAGGGACCGCCTACGAGCAGTACTTC
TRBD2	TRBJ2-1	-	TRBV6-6	CASSYSPERGEQFF	TGTGCCAGCAGTTACTCCCCGGAGCGGGGTGAGCAGTTCTTC
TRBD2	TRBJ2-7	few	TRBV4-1	CASSQEGYGTSPTEQYF	TGCGCCAGCAGCCAAGAAGGGTACGGGACTAGCCCAACCGAGCAGTACTTC
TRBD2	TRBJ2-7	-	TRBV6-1	CALQGLAGGEQYF	TGTGCCTTACAGGGTCTAGCGGGAGGCGAGCAGTACTTC
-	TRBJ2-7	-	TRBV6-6	CASSYSNADIGEQYF	TGTGCCAGCAGTTACTCGAATGCGGATATAGGCGAGCAGTACTTC
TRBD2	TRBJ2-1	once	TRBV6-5	CASSYMAGVAYNEQFF	TGTGCCAGCAGTTACATGGCGGGAGTGGCCTACAATGAGCAGTTCTTC